Listed here is a single T cell receptor (beta chain). Its antigen remains unidentified. The junction departs from the called germline gene at one end, perhaps through a read error. Sorted inputs of 20,000 to 1,000,000 cells, with 10%, 30% or 50% RNA, yielded naive CD8 libraries. The data are from a study of molecular identifiers for immune sequencing clone quantification. Study findings and constraints: Some 970,000 naive cells reportedly did not prevent detection of spiked Jurkat TCR RNA from one cell. Highly expanded clone sizes could be underestimated by identical TCR molecules sharing a barcode.

Preparation of the bulk TCR libraries relied on previously described methods and listed TCR primers. TCRdb processed the PCR reads anew with MiXCR; each CDR3 protein has one entry. The sample holds 45,000 to 55,000 distinct CDR3 sequences, around 33% seen once. Germline assignment: CDR1 MNHEY and CDR2 SMNVEV (reference sequence). The CDR3 covers 13 residues. Sequencing was carried out using naive CD8+ T cells from blood, with Jurkat cell RNA spiked in. Subset indicated: FACS-sorted CD8+CD4-CCR7+CD45RA+ naive T cells. The chain employs TRBV27 and TRBJ1-1, with a weak D call TRBD1 (6 bases). This clonotype was sampled from a human donor in good health. Some libraries in this study had Jurkat cell RNA spiked in. Here the CDR3 reads CASRKAGGWVTVF. As DNA, the CDR3 is TGTGCCAGCAGAAAAGCGGGGGGCTGGGTGACTGTCTTT.